This T cell receptor beta chain originates from a study of beta chain features in type 1 diabetes. Study-level background: Similarity in age, gender and cell yields was seen between patients and healthy donors. Study-wide points: Cells that show high TCR expression could be over-represented by cDNA sequencing. Diminished insertions and augmented deletions at VDJ junctions characterized type 1 diabetes patients. There was a moderate but significant shortening of TCRB CDR3s in all four CD4+ subsets of Type 1 diabetes patients.

Reverse transcribing all isolated RNA meant expressed TCRB transcripts were sequenced. Using immunoSEQ multiplex PCR, the repertoire was profiled, and TCRdb retains in-frame clones only, with some absent. The sample lists 500,000 to 800,000 clones, 9.5% to 15% seen once, with more than 0.095% in the top ten. On this clone: No antigen is known for it.

Without exception, sorted populations had purity beyond 95%. Sequenced sample: naive CD4+ T cells from blood. The clonotype originates from a man aged 25 to 40 with type 1 diabetes.

The chain's CDR3 is CSAAAFSYNEQFF. The CDR3 DNA is TGCAGCGCAGCAGCTTTCTCCTACAATGAGCAGTTCTTC. The chain employs TRBV29-1 and TRBJ2-1, with D unclear. The germline CDR1 and CDR2 sequences are SQVTM and ANQGSEA. CDR3 size: 13 residues. Trimming removed 7 bases at V and 0 bases at J, with 10 bases between.